The 6 T cell receptor beta chains below come from one sample, sequenced in a study of neurological immune-mediated disorders (dated by TCRdb to between 2019 and 2020). Libraries were prepared through 5' RACE. Sequencing relied on an Illumina HiSeq 2500. Through fastp at Q25 and MiXCR, TCRdb rebuilt clones from the public reads, retaining in-frame beta chains. Merged by CDR3 protein, the rows form single entries marked with the most common genes and DNA. Counted in this sample were about 55,000 distinct CDR3 sequences; around 4% of them appeared once. Of the sample, less than 2% falls within the top ten clones. The sequenced sample was PBMCs. The origin of the receptors is a young man with multiple sclerosis.

This clonotype was counted many times. The CDR3 DNA reads as TGTGCCAGCACATCGCCCAGAGGGCTACGAGAGCAGTACTTC. Translation gives CASTSPRGLREQYF. The rearrangement joins TRBV7-2 to TRBJ2-7; tentative D call: TRBD2 (5 bases). V lost 7 bases and J lost 7, with 20 bases in between. This CDR3 comprises 14 residues. CDR1 is SGHTA and CDR2 is FQGNSA in the germline V gene.

Ten or more counts support this clonotype. The chain recombines TRBV5-1 with TRBJ1-4; 8 nucleotides line up with TRBD1. V gave up 3 bases and J gave up 7 bases; unmatched junction bases: 8. CDR3 length equals 15 residues. CDR1 is SGHRS, CDR2 YFSETQ, per germline. DNA for the CDR3: TGCGCCAGCAGCTCGTCCGGGACAGGTCTTGAAAAACTGTTTTTT. This translates into CASSSSGTGLEKLFF. Full variable domain (rest looked up from reference TRBV5-1 and TRBJ1-4): KAGVTQTPRYLIKTRGQQVTLSCSPISGHRSVSWYQQTPGQGLQFLFEYFSETQRNKGNFPGRFSGRQFSNSRSEMNVSTLELGDSALYLCASSSSGTGLEKLFFGSGTQLSVL.

Many counts were recorded for this clonotype. This chain links TRBV5-5 with TRBJ1-5; 8 bases are shared with TRBD1. J lost 5 bases, V lost 1 base, and 5 bases had no gene match. The CDR3 extends over 15 amino acids. Germline assignment: CDR1 SGHKS and CDR2 YYEKEE (reference sequence). The CDR3, as DNA: TGTGCCAGCAGCTTGTACGGACAGGGCCATCAGCCCCAGCATTTT. Translation gives CASSLYGQGHQPQHF.

This clonotype was seen many times. The rearrangement uses TRBV20-1 and TRBJ1-1; 7 bases align to TRBD1. The length of the CDR3 is 14 residues. Germline V gene sequence: CDR1 DFQATT, CDR2 SNEGSKA (reference sequence). The V gene end was trimmed by 6 bases and the J gene end by 0 bases; junction bases not matched to a gene: 7. The CDR3 coding sequence is TGCAGTGCGCCACAGGGGAACATGAACACTGAAGCTTTCTTT. This sequence encodes CSAPQGNMNTEAFF.

This chain links TRBV25-1 with TRBJ1-1; D may be TRBD1 (5 bases). Trimming took 0 bases from V and 7 from J, leaving 12 bases between them. Germline V gene data show CDR1 as MGHDK and CDR2 as SYGVNS. The CDR3 runs 14 residues. The CDR3 reads CASSEYGAELEAFF. CDR3 DNA sequence: TGTGCCAGCAGTGAATATGGGGCAGAACTTGAAGCTTTCTTT.

The table lists this clonotype with many counts. This chain joins TRBV10-2 and TRBJ2-1; D not certain. Deletions cut 0 bases from V and 10 bases from J, with 7 bases between. CDR3 size: 12 residues. The V gene's germline CDR1 is WSHSY and CDR2 SAAADI. The CDR3 loop is CASSESSGEQFF. The CDR3 DNA is TGCGCCAGCAGTGAGTCTTCCGGAGAGCAGTTCTTC.